A single sample gave rise to the 10 T cell receptor beta chains below, sequenced in a study of blood T cell repertoires in COVID-19. Produced via immunoSEQ multiplex PCR; TCRdb's table is partial and in-frame only. The data show hundreds of thousands of clones, approximately 87% seen once. The sample taken for sequencing was peripheral blood. The receptors here all came from a woman aged 45-59 years with acute or convalescent COVID-19.

The V and J genes are TRBV5-6 and TRBJ2-3; D gene uncertain. Germline V gene data show CDR1 as SGHDT and CDR2 as YYEEEE. The CDR3 is 13 amino acids. V lost 1 base and J lost 1, with 4 bases in between. The CDR3 region has the DNA TGTGCCAGCAGCTTGTCGGGCACAGATACGCAGTATTTT. Residues: CASSLSGTDTQYF.

The J gene is TRBJ1-5, the V gene TRBV27; D is possibly TRBD1 (5 bases). Germline V lookup: CDR1 MNHEY, CDR2 SMNVEV (reference sequence). The CDR3 spans 14 residues. Trimming removed 3 bases at V and 7 bases at J, with 13 bases between. Here the CDR3 DNA reads TGTGCCAGCAGTTTTCTAGGGGTAGAACAGCCCCAGCATTTT. Protein sequence: CASSFLGVEQPQHF.

V gene TRBV6-6 combines with J gene TRBJ2-7, with TRBD1 as a possible D gene (5 bases). Germline V gives CDR1 MNHNY, CDR2 SVGAGI (reference sequence). The CDR3 spans 14 residues. Deletions cut 7 bases from V and 3 bases from J, with 16 bases between. CDR3 coding DNA: TGTGCCAGCACGGTCTCAGGGAAACTCTACGAGCAGTACTTC. Translated, it gives CASTVSGKLYEQYF.

The rearrangement links TRBV7-8 to TRBJ1-5; TRBD1 matches at 7 bases. Germline values: CDR1 SGHVS, CDR2 FQNEAQ. V shed 6 bases, J shed 7 bases, and the junction held 3 bases outside the gene matches. CDR3 length equals 12 residues. The CDR3 DNA sequence: TGTGCCAGCAGAACAGGGGAACAGCCCCAGCATTTT. Protein product: CASRTGEQPQHF.

The rearrangement uses TRBV5-6 and TRBJ2-1; 10 positions agree with TRBD2. Trimming took 4 bases from V and 5 from J; bases not matched to a gene: 6. CDR1 is SGHDT and CDR2 is YYEEEE in the germline V gene. CDR3 length: 15 amino acids. This CDR3 reads CASSPRLAGNNEQFF. DNA for the CDR3: TGTGCCAGCAGCCCAAGACTAGCGGGTAACAATGAGCAGTTCTTC. Drawing the rest from reference TRBV5-6 and TRBJ2-1, the complete variable domain is DAGVTQSPTHLIKTRGQQVTLRCSPKSGHDTVSWYQQALGQGPQFIFQYYEEEERQRGNFPDRFSGHQFPNYSSELNVNALLLGDSALYLCASSPRLAGNNEQFFGPGTRLTVL.

The chain joins TRBV11-3 to TRBJ2-1; possible D gene TRBD2, 6 bases. Deletions cut 2 bases from V and 5 bases from J, with 13 bases between. CDR3 length: 15 residues. CDR1 is SGHNT, CDR2 YENEEA, per germline. The CDR3 reads CASSLMQRADNEQFF. The CDR3, as DNA: TGTGCCAGCAGCTTAATGCAGCGGGCGGACAATGAGCAGTTCTTC.

The CDR3 is CASSEELNTEAFF. Written as DNA, the CDR3 is TGTGCCAGCTCCGAGGAGTTGAACACTGAAGCTTTCTTT. The chain joins TRBV6-4 to TRBJ1-1, with D unclear. CDR3 length: 13 amino acids. The V gene lost 8 bases and the J gene lost 0 bases, with 10 bases spanning the gap. Germline values: CDR1 MRHNA, CDR2 SNTAGT.

V is TRBV6-5 and J is TRBJ1-2; 8 bases match TRBD1. The CDR3 is 15 amino acids. V lost 2 bases to trimming and J lost 7 bases; unmatched junction nucleotides: 9. Germline V gene data show CDR1 as MNHEY and CDR2 as SVGAGI. The CDR3 nucleotides are TGTGCCAGCAGTTACGGACAGGGCAGCGTTGGTGGCTACACCTTC. The encoded protein is CASSYGQGSVGGYTF.

This sequence joins TRBV11-2 and TRBJ2-7; a weak D match, TRBD1 (6 bases). The CDR3 spans 19 residues. V shed 0 bases and J shed 2 bases, with 23 bases lying between them. Germline loops: CDR1 SGHAT, CDR2 FQNNGV. The CDR3 bases are TGTGCCAGCAGCTTAGATCGGATTGTGGGGGCCTACGTGGCCTACGAGCAGTACTTC. Encoded protein: CASSLDRIVGAYVAYEQYF.

This chain joins TRBV15 and TRBJ1-2; no clear D. Germline loops: CDR1 LNHNV, CDR2 YYDKDF (reference sequence). V lost 0 bases and J lost 4, with 9 bases in between. This CDR3 has 14 residues. The CDR3 loop is CATSRDQRRYGYTF. The CDR3 coding sequence is TGTGCCACCAGCAGAGATCAGAGGCGCTATGGCTACACCTTC.